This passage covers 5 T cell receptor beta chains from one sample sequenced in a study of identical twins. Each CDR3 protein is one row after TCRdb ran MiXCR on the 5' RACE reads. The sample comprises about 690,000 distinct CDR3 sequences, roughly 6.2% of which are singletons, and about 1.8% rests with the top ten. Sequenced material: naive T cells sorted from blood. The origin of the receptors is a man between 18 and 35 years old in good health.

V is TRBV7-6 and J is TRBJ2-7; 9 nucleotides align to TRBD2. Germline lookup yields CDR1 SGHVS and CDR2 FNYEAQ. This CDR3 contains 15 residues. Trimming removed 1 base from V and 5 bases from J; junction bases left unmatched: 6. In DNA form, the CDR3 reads TGTGCCAGCAGCTTAGAAGCTAGCGGGATAGACGAGCAGTACTTC. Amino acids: CASSLEASGIDEQYF.

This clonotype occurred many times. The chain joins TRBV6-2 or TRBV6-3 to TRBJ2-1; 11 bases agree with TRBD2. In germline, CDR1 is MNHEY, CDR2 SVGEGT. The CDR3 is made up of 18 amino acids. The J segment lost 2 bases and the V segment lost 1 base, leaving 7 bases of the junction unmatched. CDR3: CASSYFEASGRPYNEQFF. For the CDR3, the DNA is TGTGCCAGCAGTTACTTCGAGGCTAGCGGGAGGCCCTACAATGAGCAGTTCTTC.

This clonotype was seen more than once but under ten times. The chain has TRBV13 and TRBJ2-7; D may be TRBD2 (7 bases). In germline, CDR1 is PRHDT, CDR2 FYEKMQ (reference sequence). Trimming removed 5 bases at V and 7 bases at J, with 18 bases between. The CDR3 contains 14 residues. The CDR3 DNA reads TGTGCCAGCAGCCTTGGTCGGGGGGCGTGGGAGCAGTACTTC. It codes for CASSLGRGAWEQYF.

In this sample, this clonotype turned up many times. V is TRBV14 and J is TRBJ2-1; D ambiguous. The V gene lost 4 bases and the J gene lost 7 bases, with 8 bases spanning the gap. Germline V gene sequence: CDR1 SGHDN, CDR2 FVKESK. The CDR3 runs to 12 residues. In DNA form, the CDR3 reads TGTGCCAGCAGCCGAGTTGTGAATGAGCAGTTCTTC. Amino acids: CASSRVVNEQFF.

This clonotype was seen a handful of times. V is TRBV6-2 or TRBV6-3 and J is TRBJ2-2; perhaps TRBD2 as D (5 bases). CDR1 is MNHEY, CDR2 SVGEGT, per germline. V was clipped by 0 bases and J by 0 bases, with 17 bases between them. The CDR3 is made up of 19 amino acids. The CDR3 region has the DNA TGTGCCAGCAGTTACTCTACGGCCAGAGGGCTACCGAACACCGGGGAGCTGTTTTTT. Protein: CASSYSTARGLPNTGELFF.